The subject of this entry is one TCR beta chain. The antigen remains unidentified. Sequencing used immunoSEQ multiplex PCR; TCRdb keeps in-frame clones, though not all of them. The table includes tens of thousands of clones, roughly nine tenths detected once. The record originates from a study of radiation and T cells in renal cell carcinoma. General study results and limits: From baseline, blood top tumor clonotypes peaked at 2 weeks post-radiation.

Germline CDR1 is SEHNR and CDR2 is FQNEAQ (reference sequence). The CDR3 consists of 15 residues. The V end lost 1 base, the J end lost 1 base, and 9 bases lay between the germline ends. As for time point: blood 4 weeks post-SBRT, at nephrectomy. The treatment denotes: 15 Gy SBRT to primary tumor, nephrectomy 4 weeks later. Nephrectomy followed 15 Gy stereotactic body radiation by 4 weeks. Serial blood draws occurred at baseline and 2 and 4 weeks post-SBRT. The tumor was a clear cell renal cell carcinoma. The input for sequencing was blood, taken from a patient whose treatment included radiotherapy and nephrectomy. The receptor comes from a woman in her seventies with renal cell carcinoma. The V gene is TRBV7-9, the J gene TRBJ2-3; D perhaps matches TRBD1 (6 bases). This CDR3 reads CASSLGSGGTDTQYF. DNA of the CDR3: TGTGCCAGCAGCTTAGGCTCAGGGGGCACAGATACGCAGTATTTT.